This T cell receptor (beta chain) was sequenced for a study of CD8 T cells in Susac syndrome (dated by TCRdb to between 2018 and 2020). Describing the broader study: Whether CD8+ T cell activation and differentiation in Susac syndrome was antigen driven was tested using repertoire sequencing. The full study reports these points: The number of individuals in the TCR sequencing and HLA analysis was acknowledged as relatively small.

Worth noting for this clonotype: No cognate antigen has been identified for it. Base qualities are not recorded, but no much larger clone differs from it by a single base.

RNA was extracted using the RNeasy kit, and about 0.5 to 1 ug of the RNA was reverse transcribed with random hexamers. The immunoSEQ multiplex PCR assay, covering 54 Vbeta and 13 Jbeta segments, was used to amplify TCR beta CDR3 regions. To correct PCR amplification bias, a synthetic template baseline was used for both primer optimization and computational correction. As for the authors' bioinformatics: Reads were annotated to V, D and J genes according to IMGT and were analyzed with immunoSEQ Analyzer, with only productive sequences retained. To calculate clonality, Shannon entropy was normalized by log2 of the number of productive unique sequences and then subtracted from one. Public and private clones were assessed among the 100 most prevalent clones of each patient and control. Clones were defined as Susac-specific when absent from the healthy and MS cohorts, from roughly 1,000 published viral clones and from other ImmuneACCESS disease sequences. TCRdb reprocessing: public reads trimmed at Q25 with fastp, clones called with MiXCR, in-frame beta chains kept. Rows with a matching CDR3 protein are joined into one entry that keeps the most common DNA and genes. None of the V and J calls come from the authors' own analysis; TCRdb made them. The sample profile shows 230,000 or so distinct CDR3 sequences; roughly 96% of them were found once. The ten largest clones add up to 0.085% to 0.095% of the sample.

The CDR3, from cysteine to phenylalanine, totals 14 residues. The DNA shown is the 42-base CDR3, in frame from base 1. CDR1 and CDR2 were assigned from the germline V gene as MGHDK and SYGVNS. V loses 6 bases of germline sequence and J loses 2 bases, and the interval between the two ends is 11 bases. High-throughput TCR beta sequencing profiled peripheral blood CD8+ and CD4+ T cells from healthy donors, Susac syndrome patients and multiple sclerosis patients. Multiple sclerosis controls were treatment-naive patients with stable or active relapsing-remitting disease fulfilling revised McDonald criteria. Bulk CD8+ and CD4+ T cells were purified by magnetic negative isolation, while CD8+ TEMRA cells were enriched using FACS. Blood was collected in EDTA tubes and processed within 24 hours, with PBMCs isolated through density gradient centrifugation. PBMCs intended for TCR sequencing were cryopreserved in liquid nitrogen and were subsequently thawed in a 37 degrees C water bath. The sorted or isolated CD4+, CD8+ and CD8+ TEMRA cells reached a purity of at least 90%.

The chain links TRBV25-1 with TRBJ2-1, with no confident D gene call. This TCR was sampled from a human donor with multiple sclerosis. The sample was CD4+ T cells from PBMCs. The CDR3 corresponds to CASRHTGPYNEQFF. The DNA sequence reads TGTGCCAGCAGGCACACGGGCCCCTACAATGAGCAGTTCTTC.